The clone carrying this T cell receptor (beta chain) was seen ten or more times. Its target is not known. V lost 5 bases, J lost 1 base, and 5 bases lay in between. This CDR3 is built from 12 residues. MiXCR, applied by TCRdb to the 5' RACE reads, yields one record per CDR3 protein. The sample has about 240,000 distinct CDR3 sequences; 8.6% are singletons. The data derive from a study of CD8 T cells in ankylosing spondylitis. Broader study findings: The study identified a TCR beta motif of roughly eight highly homologous variants that appeared characteristic of ankylosing spondylitis blood.

The sample taken for sequencing was blood, either unsorted or a sorted T cell fraction (not recorded which). This chain connects TRBV12-3 or TRBV12-4 to TRBJ1-1; D gene uncertain. This sequence was found in a male donor with ankylosing spondylitis or in good health (not recorded which). The CDR3 sequence: CASSRRNTEAFF. In nucleotides, the CDR3 is TGTGCCAGCAGTCGACGGAACACTGAAGCTTTCTTT.